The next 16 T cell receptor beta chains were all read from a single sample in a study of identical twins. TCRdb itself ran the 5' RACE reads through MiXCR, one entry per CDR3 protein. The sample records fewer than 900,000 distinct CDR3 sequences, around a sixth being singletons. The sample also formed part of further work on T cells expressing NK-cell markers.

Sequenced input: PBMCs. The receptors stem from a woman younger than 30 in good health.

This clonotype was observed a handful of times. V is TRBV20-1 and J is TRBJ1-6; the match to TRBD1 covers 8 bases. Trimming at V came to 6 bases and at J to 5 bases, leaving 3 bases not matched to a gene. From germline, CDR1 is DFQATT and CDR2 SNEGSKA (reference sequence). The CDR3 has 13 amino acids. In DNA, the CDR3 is TGCAGTGCCCAGGGGGCGAATAATTCACCCCTCCACTTT. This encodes CSAQGANNSPLHF.

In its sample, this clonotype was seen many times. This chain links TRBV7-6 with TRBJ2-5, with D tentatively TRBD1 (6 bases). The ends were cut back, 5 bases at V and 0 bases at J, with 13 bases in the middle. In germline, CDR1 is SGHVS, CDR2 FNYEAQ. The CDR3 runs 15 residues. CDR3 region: CASSTYTGYQETQYF. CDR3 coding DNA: TGTGCCAGCAGCACATATACAGGGTACCAAGAGACCCAGTACTTC.

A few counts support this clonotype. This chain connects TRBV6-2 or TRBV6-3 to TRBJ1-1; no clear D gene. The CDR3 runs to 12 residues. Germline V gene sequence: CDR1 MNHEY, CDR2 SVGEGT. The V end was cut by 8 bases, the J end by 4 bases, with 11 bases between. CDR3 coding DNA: TGTGCCAGCGGGAGGCATGTCACTGAAGCTTTCTTT. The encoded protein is CASGRHVTEAFF.

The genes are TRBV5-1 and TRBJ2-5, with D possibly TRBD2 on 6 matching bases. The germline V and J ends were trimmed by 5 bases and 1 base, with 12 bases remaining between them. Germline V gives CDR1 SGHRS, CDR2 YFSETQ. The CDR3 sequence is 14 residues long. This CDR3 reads CASSETGGQETQYF. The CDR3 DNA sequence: TGCGCCAGCAGTGAGACCGGGGGCCAAGAGACCCAGTACTTC.

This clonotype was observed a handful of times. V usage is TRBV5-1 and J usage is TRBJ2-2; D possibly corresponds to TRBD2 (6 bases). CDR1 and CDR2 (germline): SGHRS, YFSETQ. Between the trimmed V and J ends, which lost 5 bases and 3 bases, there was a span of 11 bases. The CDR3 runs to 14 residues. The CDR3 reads CASRAGSDTGELFF. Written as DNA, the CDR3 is TGCGCCAGCAGGGCGGGGTCAGACACCGGGGAGCTGTTTTTT.

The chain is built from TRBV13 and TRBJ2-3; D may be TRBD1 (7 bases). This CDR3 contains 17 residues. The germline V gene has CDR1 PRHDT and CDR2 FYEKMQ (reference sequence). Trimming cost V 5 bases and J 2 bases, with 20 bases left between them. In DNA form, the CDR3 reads TGTGCCAGCAGCCTACGCTCAGGGGGGAGCCACACAGATACGCAGTATTTT. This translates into CASSLRSGGSHTDTQYF.

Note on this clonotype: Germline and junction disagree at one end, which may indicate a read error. This CDR3 reads CACSFQQTLGISGANVLTF. Written as DNA, the CDR3 is TGTGCCTGCAGTTTTCAGCAGACTCTAGGTATCTCTGGGGCCAACGTCCTGACTTTC. J is TRBJ2-6 and V is TRBV2; no reliable D call. This CDR3 has 19 residues. The V gene's germline CDR1 is SNHLY and CDR2 FYNNEI.

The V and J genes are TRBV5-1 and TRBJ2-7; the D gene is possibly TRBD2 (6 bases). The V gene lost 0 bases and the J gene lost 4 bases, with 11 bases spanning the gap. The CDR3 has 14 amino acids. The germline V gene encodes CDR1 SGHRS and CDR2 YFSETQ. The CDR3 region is CASSLGGEEYEQYF. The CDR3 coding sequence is TGCGCCAGCAGCTTGGGAGGGGAGGAGTACGAGCAGTACTTC.

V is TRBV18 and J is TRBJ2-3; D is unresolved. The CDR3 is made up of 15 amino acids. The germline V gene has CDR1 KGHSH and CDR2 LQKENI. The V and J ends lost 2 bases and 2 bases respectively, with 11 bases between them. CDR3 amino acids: CASSPATVTTDTQYF. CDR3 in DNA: TGTGCCAGCTCACCAGCTACAGTTACCACAGATACGCAGTATTTT.

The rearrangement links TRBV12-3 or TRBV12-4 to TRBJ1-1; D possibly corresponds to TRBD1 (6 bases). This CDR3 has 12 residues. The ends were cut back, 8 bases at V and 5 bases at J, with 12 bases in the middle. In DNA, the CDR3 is TGTGCCAGCCAAGGGGGGCCGACTGAAGCTTTCTTT. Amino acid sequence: CASQGGPTEAFF.

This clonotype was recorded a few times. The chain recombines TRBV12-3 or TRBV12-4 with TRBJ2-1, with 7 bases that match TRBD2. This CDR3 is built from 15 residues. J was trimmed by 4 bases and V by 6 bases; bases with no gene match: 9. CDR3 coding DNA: TGTGCCAGCAGACCGGGACTACAAACTTACAATGAGCAGTTCTTC. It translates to CASRPGLQTYNEQFF.

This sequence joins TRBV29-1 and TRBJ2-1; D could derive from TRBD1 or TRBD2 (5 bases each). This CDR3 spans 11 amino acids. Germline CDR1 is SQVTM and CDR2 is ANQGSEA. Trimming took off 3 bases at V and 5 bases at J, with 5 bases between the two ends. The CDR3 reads CSVEGDNEQFF. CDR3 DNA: TGCAGCGTTGAGGGGGACAATGAGCAGTTCTTC.

The CDR3: CASKDGVGNTEAFF. DNA of the CDR3: TGTGCCAGCAAGGACGGTGTCGGGAACACTGAAGCTTTCTTT. J is TRBJ1-1 and V is TRBV6-1; no clear D. V lost 7 bases, J lost 1 base, and 13 bases lay in between. The CDR3 length is 14 residues. Germline CDR1 and CDR2: MNHNS and SASEGT.

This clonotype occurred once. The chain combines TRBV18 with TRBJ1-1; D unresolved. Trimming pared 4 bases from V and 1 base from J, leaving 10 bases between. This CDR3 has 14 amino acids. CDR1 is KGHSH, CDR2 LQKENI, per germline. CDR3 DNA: TGTGCCAGCTCACGAAATCCCCGGAACACTGAAGCTTTCTTT. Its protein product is CASSRNPRNTEAFF. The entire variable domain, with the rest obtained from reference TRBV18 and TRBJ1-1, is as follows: NAGVMQNPRHLVRRRGQEARLRCSPMKGHSHVYWYRQLPEEGLKFMVYLQKENIIDESGMPKERFSAEFPKEGPSILRIQQVVRGDSAAYFCASSRNPRNTEAFFGQGTRLTVV.

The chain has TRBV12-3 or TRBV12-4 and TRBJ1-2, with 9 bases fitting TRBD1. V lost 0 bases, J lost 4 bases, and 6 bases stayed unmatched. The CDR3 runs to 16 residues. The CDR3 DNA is TGTGCCAGCAGTTTAGCCGGGGACAGGGTGAGCTATGGCTACACCTTC. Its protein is CASSLAGDRVSYGYTF.

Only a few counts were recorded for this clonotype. CDR3 DNA: TGCGCCAGCAGCTTGGCGAAAGGGACAGGGATTTACGAGCAGTACTTC. This translates into CASSLAKGTGIYEQYF. The chain employs TRBV5-1 and TRBJ2-7, with 9 positions matching TRBD1. The CDR3 contains 16 residues. V dropped 0 bases and J dropped 4; count of bases not matched to a gene: 8. Germline CDR1 and CDR2: SGHRS and YFSETQ.